A selection of T cell receptor beta chains follows, all from one sample in a study of blood T cell repertoires in COVID-19. This table comes from immunoSEQ multiplex PCR, and its TCRdb copy is limited to in-frame clones, with some not included. The table shows 80,000 to 100,000 clones, with approximately 81% occurring only once. What was sequenced was peripheral blood. The receptors come from a man between 60 and 75 years old with acute or convalescent COVID-19. Both conserved end residues are trimmed from each CDR3. Fields, in order: V gene, CDR3 protein.

TRBV12-5	ANPSWSYGYT
TRBV7-9	ASSLGAANYGYT
TRBV3-1/TRBV3-2	ASSQDPSGEQY
TRBV18	ASSPPAGGTYNEQF
TRBV5-4	ASSSGVTAWGETQY
TRBV5-1	ASSLVPGGRGEQY
TRBV6-6	ASSLFGTGGGRGYT
TRBV28	ASNQDRGRGMNTEAF
TRBV7-2	ASSVAVSLYEQY
TRBV24-1	ATSDGTGVRANTEAF
TRBV19	ASSRTVNQPQH
TRBV11-2	ASSLTAGGYNEQF
TRBV4-1	ASSQVGLAPETQY
TRBV2	ASSQGGGQETQY
TRBV27	ASSLGQGGTEAF
TRBV4-3	ASSQGLAGGFTDTQY
TRBV2	ASILDRVNTEAF
TRBV27	ASRVSTSGRRNEQF
TRBV2	ASRGQVNTEAF
TRBV9	ASSTAGGAYNEQF
TRBV7-2	ASSLRRSGRQETQY
TRBV4-2	ASSQDGNRYNEQF
TRBV7-2	ASSLAGGDEKLF
TRBV6-5	ASSYLDAGYGYT
TRBV29-1	SVDYSGGNYGYT
TRBV21-1	ASGGQGGLYEQF
TRBV5-1	ASSLEGAGGYT
TRBV3-1/TRBV3-2	ASSQARTGYTEAF
TRBV3-1/TRBV3-2	ASSVRIPGTGVAGANVLT
TRBV6-2/TRBV6-3	ASSYMAGGNQPQH
TRBV20-1	SAAQVWEQF
TRBV6-2/TRBV6-3	ASSYSFSAGRTDTQY